Presented here are 25 T cell receptor beta chains from one specimen sequenced in a study of T cell responses to AZD1222 COVID-19 vaccine. Sequencing was performed with immunoSEQ multiplex PCR; in TCRdb, only in-frame clones are kept and a portion is missing. The sample consists of roughly 180,000 clones, roughly nine tenths of them appearing once. The sequenced sample was peripheral blood, obtained on day 0 of AZD1222 vaccination. The receptors come from an adult in good health.

This clone was recorded once. This chain links TRBV2 with TRBJ2-2, with D perhaps TRBD1 (5 bases). Germline V gene sequence: CDR1 SNHLY, CDR2 FYNNEI. The CDR3 spans 13 residues. V gave up 4 bases and J gave up 7 bases, with 10 bases separating them. The CDR3 bases are TGTGCCAGCAGTGCCAGGGTGGACGGGGAGCTGTTTTTT. Protein: CASSARVDGELFF.

The chain links TRBV6-1 to TRBJ1-3; D remains ambiguous. Trimming removed 0 bases at V and 0 bases at J, with 9 bases between. This CDR3 contains 16 residues. The germline CDR1 and CDR2 sequences are MNHNS and SASEGT. The CDR3 is CASSEAPDLSGNTIYF. Written as DNA, the CDR3 is TGTGCCAGCAGTGAAGCCCCGGACCTCTCTGGAAACACCATATATTTT.

This CDR3 reads CASSPRGQGNEKLFF. CDR3 in DNA: TGCGCCAGCAGCCCGAGGGGACAGGGAAATGAAAAACTGTTTTTT. The rearrangement links TRBV5-1 to TRBJ1-4, with TRBD1 matching over 9 bases. J was trimmed by 5 bases and V by 4 bases; bases with no gene match: 6. Per the germline V gene, CDR1 is SGHRS and CDR2 is YFSETQ. CDR3 length equals 15 residues.

The V call is TRBV5-4, the J call TRBJ2-6; D is perhaps TRBD1 (6 bases). V was clipped by 4 bases and J by 0 bases, with 8 bases between them. The germline CDR1 and CDR2 sequences are SGHNT and YYREEE (reference sequence). The CDR3 runs to 15 residues. CDR3 region: CASSGTNSGANVLTF. CDR3 sequence (DNA): TGTGCCAGCAGCGGGACAAACTCTGGGGCCAACGTCCTGACTTTC.

The rearrangement uses TRBV7-9 and TRBJ2-7, with 7 bases fitting TRBD1. The CDR3 length is 15 residues. The germline V gene encodes CDR1 SEHNR and CDR2 FQNEAQ (reference sequence). J gave up 2 bases and V 4 bases, and 8 bases lay outside the gene matches. The CDR3, as DNA: TGTGCCAGCAGCTCCTCCCGGGACAGCCCCTACGAGCAGTACTTC. Amino acids: CASSSSRDSPYEQYF. Supplemented by reference TRBV7-9 and TRBJ2-7, the full variable domain reads DTGVSQNPRHKITKRGQNVTFRCDPISEHNRLYWYRQTLGQGPEFLTYFQNEAQLEKSRLLSDRFSAERPKGSFSTLEIQRTEQGDSAMYLCASSSSRDSPYEQYFGPGTRLTVT.

The chain employs TRBV19 and TRBJ1-2, with a possible D match to TRBD1 (5 bases). Germline assignment: CDR1 LNHDA and CDR2 SQIVND (reference sequence). Deletions cut 5 bases from V and 2 bases from J, with 9 bases between. The CDR3 covers 13 residues. CDR3 in amino acids: CASSLGLNYGYTF. For the CDR3, the DNA is TGTGCCAGTAGTTTGGGACTAAACTATGGCTACACCTTC.

The gene calls are TRBV5-8 and TRBJ1-2; no clear D gene. The CDR3 runs to 10 residues. The V end lost 2 bases, the J end lost 8 bases, and 4 bases lay between the germline ends. CDR1 and CDR2 (germline): SGHTS, YDEGEE. CDR3 residues: CASSFSGYTF. The DNA of the CDR3 is TGTGCCAGCAGCTTCAGCGGCTACACCTTC.

The gene calls are TRBV4-1 and TRBJ2-7; the match to TRBD1 covers 8 bases. Germline CDR1 and CDR2: MGHRA and YSYEKL. V gave up 2 bases and J gave up 0 bases; unmatched junction bases: 3. The CDR3 is 15 residues long. The CDR3 DNA is TGCGCCAGCAGCCAATATCAGGGGGCCTCCTACGAGCAGTACTTC. Translated, it gives CASSQYQGASYEQYF.

The chain couples TRBV27 to TRBJ1-5, with TRBD1 as a possible D gene (6 bases). The V end lost 0 bases, the J end lost 4 bases, and 19 bases lay between the germline ends. There are 18 residues in the CDR3. Germline-derived CDR1 and CDR2 are MNHEY and SMNVEV (reference sequence). The CDR3 DNA reads TGTGCCAGCAGTTTATCCGGCAGGGGCAGAGGAAAAAATCAGCCCCAGCATTTT. Amino acids: CASSLSGRGRGKNQPQHF.

J is TRBJ1-5 and V is TRBV29-1; 8 bases line up with TRBD1. The CDR3 is 14 amino acids. Germline lookup yields CDR1 SQVTM and CDR2 ANQGSEA. The V and J ends lost 4 bases and 2 bases, in that order; junction bases with no gene match: 4. This CDR3 is CSVADRAGNQPQHF. CDR3 coding DNA: TGCAGCGTTGCGGACAGGGCTGGCAATCAGCCCCAGCATTTT.

The V and J genes are TRBV6-1 and TRBJ1-6; TRBD1 agrees at 10 bases. The ends lost 0 bases at V and 9 bases at J; junction bases unmatched: 5. Germline V CDR1 and CDR2: MNHNS, SASEGT. The CDR3 is 16 residues long. For the CDR3, the DNA is TGTGCCAGCAGTGAAGCGGGGACAGGGGCTAGTTCACCCCTCCACTTT. This encodes CASSEAGTGASSPLHF.

The chain couples TRBV27 to TRBJ2-5; 7 bases line up with TRBD1. The CDR3 length is 16 residues. The trim removed 5 bases at V and 4 bases at J, leaving 13 bases unmatched. Germline V gene data show CDR1 as MNHEY and CDR2 as SMNVEV (reference sequence). CDR3 in DNA: TGTGCCAGCAGTCGCTTAGACAGGGCGGTTGGAGAGACCCAGTACTTC. It yields the protein CASSRLDRAVGETQYF.

The chain joins TRBV28 to TRBJ1-1; D remains ambiguous. Trimming removed 5 bases at V and 1 base at J, with 8 bases between. This CDR3 has 13 residues. Germline CDR1 reads MDHEN; CDR2 reads SYDVKM. Written as DNA, the CDR3 is TGTGCCAGCAGTCTAGGCCCGAACACTGAAGCTTTCTTT. This translates into CASSLGPNTEAFF.

This chain links TRBV4-3 with TRBJ2-3; TRBD2 matches at 8 bases. The trim removed 4 bases at V and 0 bases at J, leaving 6 bases unmatched. Per germline, CDR1 LGHNA and CDR2 YSLEER. The CDR3 has 16 residues. Here the CDR3 DNA reads TGCGCCAGCAGCCCCGGGGGGGCGGGTAGCACAGATACGCAGTATTTT. Translating gives CASSPGGAGSTDTQYF.

The V and J genes are TRBV5-1 and TRBJ2-5; TRBD1 matches at 7 bases. V was pared by 4 bases and J by 2 bases, with 5 bases of the junction left unmatched. The CDR3 is made up of 14 amino acids. The germline CDR1 and CDR2 sequences are SGHRS and YFSETQ. This CDR3 reads CASSGVGQQETQYF. For the CDR3, the DNA is TGCGCCAGCAGCGGGGTGGGACAGCAAGAGACCCAGTACTTC.

The chain uses TRBV9 and TRBJ1-1, with D possibly TRBD1 on 5 matching bases. The CDR3 has 14 amino acids. V dropped 4 bases and J dropped 1 base, with 11 bases sitting between them. Germline CDR1 SGDLS, CDR2 YYNGEE. The CDR3 region has the DNA TGTGCCAGCAGCCCCCTTGGGGGGAACACTGAAGCTTTCTTT. Amino acid sequence: CASSPLGGNTEAFF. Full variable domain (outside the CDR3, taken from reference TRBV9 and TRBJ1-1): DSGVTQTPKHLITATGQRVTLRCSPRSGDLSVYWYQQSLDQGLQFLIQYYNGEERAKGNILERFSAQQFPDLHSELNLSSLELGDSALYFCASSPLGGNTEAFFGQGTRLTVV.

V usage is TRBV2 and J usage is TRBJ2-6; D not certain. CDR3 size: 16 residues. Germline CDR1 and CDR2: SNHLY and FYNNEI. V shed 7 bases and J shed 0 bases, with 13 bases lying between them. The CDR3 nucleotides are TGTGCCAGCACCGGCCACGGCCGCTCTGGGGCCAACGTCCTGACTTTC. It specifies CASTGHGRSGANVLTF.

This chain connects TRBV20-1 to TRBJ2-7; D is ambiguous. The CDR3 contains 11 residues. Germline CDR1 is DFQATT and CDR2 is SNEGSKA (reference sequence). V lost 5 bases to trimming and J lost 4 bases, with 9 bases between them. CDR3 sequence reads: CSAWLLYEQYF. CDR3 coding DNA: TGCAGTGCTTGGTTATTGTACGAGCAGTACTTC.

This chain joins TRBV9 and TRBJ2-1, with 9 bases fitting TRBD1. Trimming cost V 2 bases and J 4 bases; bases outside gene matches: 7. The CDR3 loop spans 16 amino acids. The germline V gene encodes CDR1 SGDLS and CDR2 YYNGEE. The CDR3, as DNA: TGTGCCAGCAGCGTTGGCGGGGGACAGGGTTACAATGAGCAGTTCTTC. It specifies CASSVGGGQGYNEQFF.

The count of this clone is one. The rearrangement uses TRBV7-3 and TRBJ2-1; 7 bases map to TRBD1. The junction had 1 base not matched to a gene; V was cut back by 3 bases and J by 2 bases. CDR1 and CDR2 (germline): SGHTA, FQGTGA. The CDR3 length is 14 residues. CDR3 sequence reads: CASSFTGAYNEQFF. Written as DNA, the CDR3 is TGTGCCAGCAGCTTTACAGGGGCCTACAATGAGCAGTTCTTC.

The chain uses TRBV27 and TRBJ2-7, with a possible D match to TRBD1 (5 bases). The V and J ends lost 5 bases and 2 bases respectively, with 13 bases between them. The CDR3 has 14 amino acids. CDR1 and CDR2 from the germline V gene are MNHEY and SMNVEV (reference sequence). The CDR3 DNA is TGTGCCAGCAGTGCAGGGTTTAGGCCCTACGAGCAGTACTTC. Its protein product is CASSAGFRPYEQYF.

The chain is built from TRBV2 and TRBJ1-1; D call uncertain. The germline V gene has CDR1 SNHLY and CDR2 FYNNEI. V was cut by 6 bases and J by 1 base, with 9 bases left in between. The CDR3 runs to 13 residues. CDR3 in DNA: TGTGCCAGCAGGAACAGAGAGAACACTGAAGCTTTCTTT. Protein sequence: CASRNRENTEAFF.

The chain links TRBV7-2 to TRBJ1-1, with D unclear. V was clipped by 9 bases and J by 4 bases, with 18 bases between them. Germline V gene sequence: CDR1 SGHTA, CDR2 FQGNSA. The CDR3 spans 14 residues. CDR3 amino acids: CASRSGLESTEAFF. DNA of the CDR3: TGTGCCAGTAGGAGCGGGCTCGAGAGCACTGAAGCTTTCTTT.

The CDR3 DNA sequence: TGTGCCAGCAGCTTCTATGAGGGGTCTGGAAACACCATATATTTT. This encodes CASSFYEGSGNTIYF. The gene calls are TRBV7-2 and TRBJ1-3, with D perhaps matching TRBD1 (5 bases). The ends were cut back, 3 bases at V and 1 base at J, with 10 bases in the middle. The CDR3 contains 15 residues. The germline V gene encodes CDR1 SGHTA and CDR2 FQGNSA.

The V call is TRBV23-1, the J call TRBJ2-7, with 11 bases aligning to TRBD1. TRBV23-1 is an ORF; its function is uncertain. V shed 3 bases and J 5 bases; nucleotides not matched to a gene: 9. The CDR3 consists of 16 residues. CDR3 residues: CASSHYRDRGFNEQYF. The CDR3 DNA follows: TGCGCCAGCAGTCACTACCGGGACAGGGGGTTCAACGAGCAGTACTTC.